This T cell receptor (beta chain) was sequenced in a study of human T cells and chemical hapten exposure. Time point in this sample: patch test 1, 2 weeks after DPC sensitization. Treatment: therapeutic diphenylcyclopropenone sensitization with weekly scalp DPC. Those who donated were patients with alopecia, 18 to 70 years of age, and suitable for DPC. Each CDR3 protein is one row after TCRdb ran MiXCR on the RACE reads. Of about 110,000 distinct CDR3 sequences listed, 9.5% to 11% were seen once; the top ten hold around 3.4%. This clonotype was picked up a small number of times. Trimming removed 6 bases from V and 0 bases from J; junction bases left unmatched: 8. Germline assignment: CDR1 DFQATT and CDR2 SNEGSKA (reference sequence). The CDR3 length is 15 residues.

The sequenced sample was whole blood, obtained in connection with sensitization to the hapten diphenylcyclopropenone (DPC). The chain is built from TRBV20-1 and TRBJ2-7; TRBD2 agrees at 10 bases. This clonotype was sampled from a woman between 35 and 50 years old with alopecia areata. Some clones in this sample may be carry-over from other donors' samples. The CDR3 DNA follows: TGCAGTGCCCCATCTAGCGGGGGCCCCTCCTACGAGCAGTACTTC. Protein product: CSAPSSGGPSYEQYF.